The 28 T cell receptor beta chains below were found in one sample sequenced in a study of blood T cell repertoires in COVID-19 (dated by TCRdb to about 2020). Libraries were built with the immunoSEQ multiplex PCR assay. As stored in TCRdb, this immuneACCESS dataset retains in-frame rearrangements with V and J assigned. A fraction of the clones does not appear; measured against another copy, unresolved V genes explain less than half of the discrepancy, and the remainder lacks a known reason. For this sample there are over 600,000 clones; approximately 90% appear just once. Clones ranked in the top ten supply about 0.24% of the sample. Sequenced input: peripheral blood. These receptors were obtained from a woman between 18 and 30 years old with acute or convalescent COVID-19.

The chain links TRBV12-5 to TRBJ1-5, with D possibly matching TRBD1 (5 bases). V lost 6 bases and J 7 bases, leaving 7 bases between the germline ends. CDR3 length: 11 residues. CDR1 is LGHNT, CDR2 FRNRAP, per germline. CDR3 sequence reads: CASGRGQPQHF. DNA of the CDR3: TGTGCTAGTGGACGGGGGCAGCCCCAGCATTTT.

This rearrangement joins TRBV6-6 to TRBJ1-1, with 7 nucleotides matching TRBD1. CDR1 and CDR2 from the germline V gene are MNHNY and SVGAGI (reference sequence). V lost 4 bases, J lost 4 bases, and 3 bases stayed unmatched. The CDR3 extends over 13 amino acids. The CDR3 DNA follows: TGTGCCAGCAGTTTTAAGGGGGCCACTGAAGCTTTCTTT. Translating it yields CASSFKGATEAFF.

CDR3 nucleotide sequence: TGTGCCAGCAGCTCCATAGCGGGGGGGACGGATATTGGGCAGTTCTTC. Translating gives CASSSIAGGTDIGQFF. The chain couples TRBV7-3 to TRBJ2-1, with 11 positions matching TRBD2. Germline V gene data show CDR1 as SGHTA and CDR2 as FQGTGA. The J segment lost 12 bases and the V segment lost 4 bases, leaving 14 bases of the junction unmatched. The CDR3 loop spans 16 amino acids. Together with reference TRBV7-3 and TRBJ2-1, the CDR3 gives the full variable domain: GAGVSQTPSNKVTEKGKYVELRCDPISGHTALYWYRQSLGQGPEFLIYFQGTGAADDSGLPNDRFFAVRPEGSVSTLKIQRTERGDSAVYLCASSSIAGGTDIGQFFGPGTRLTVL.

The gene calls are TRBV9 and TRBJ2-2; D is uncertain. The germline V gene has CDR1 SGDLS and CDR2 YYNGEE. This CDR3 has 14 amino acids. V was trimmed by 4 bases and J by 1 base, leaving 8 bases between them. The CDR3 loop reads CASSQTGNTGELFF. Here the CDR3 DNA reads TGTGCCAGCAGCCAAACCGGGAACACCGGGGAGCTGTTTTTT.

The chain links TRBV25-1 to TRBJ1-1, with D unresolved. This CDR3 has 14 residues. Germline CDR1 MGHDK, CDR2 SYGVNS. V lost 3 bases and J lost 1, with 9 bases in between. The CDR3 here is CASSDRGSNTEAFF. CDR3 bases: TGTGCCAGCAGTGATCGAGGCTCGAACACTGAAGCTTTCTTT.

The table lists this clone with a count of one. The rearrangement links TRBV6-2 or TRBV6-3 to TRBJ2-7, with 9 bases fitting TRBD1. The CDR3 has 14 residues. CDR1 and CDR2 from the germline V gene are MNHEY and SVGEGT. V shed 6 bases and J 5 bases; nucleotides not matched to a gene: 8. The CDR3 coding sequence is TGTGCCAGCAGCTTAAGGACAGGGGTGAACGAGCAGTACTTC. Translating gives CASSLRTGVNEQYF.

This clone was recorded only once. The genes are TRBV27 and TRBJ1-1; D remains ambiguous. Germline V gene sequence: CDR1 MNHEY, CDR2 SMNVEV (reference sequence). Trimming cost V 2 bases and J 11 bases, with 12 bases left between them. The CDR3 sequence is 12 residues long. CDR3 in DNA: TGTGCCAGCAGTTTACCCCGTGGGAGGGCTTTCTTT. Residues: CASSLPRGRAFF.

The rearrangement joins TRBV18 to TRBJ1-2; TRBD1 aligns across 8 bases. This CDR3 has 15 residues. V dropped 0 bases and J dropped 4; count of bases not matched to a gene: 4. Germline CDR1 KGHSH, CDR2 LQKENI. This CDR3 reads CASSPPGQGAYGYTF. As DNA, the CDR3 is TGTGCCAGCTCACCACCAGGACAGGGAGCCTATGGCTACACCTTC.

This chain joins TRBV5-8 and TRBJ1-2; 8 nucleotides agree with TRBD1. With V trimmed by 0 bases and J by 0 bases, 10 bases remained unmatched. From germline, CDR1 is SGHTS and CDR2 YDEGEE. The CDR3 loop spans 18 amino acids. CDR3 nucleotide sequence: TGTGCCAGCAGCTTGGGAACAGGGGGTAAAGGGGCTAACTATGGCTACACCTTC. This codes for CASSLGTGGKGANYGYTF.

The chain employs TRBV6-4 and TRBJ2-7; TRBD1 matches 10 bases. The CDR3 is made up of 14 amino acids. Germline CDR1 MRHNA, CDR2 SNTAGT. The junction had 5 bases not matched to a gene; V was cut back by 3 bases and J by 6 bases. Here the CDR3 reads CASSERTGGSEQYF. The DNA for the CDR3 is TGTGCCAGCAGTGAAAGGACAGGGGGGAGCGAGCAGTACTTC.

CDR3 sequence (DNA): TGTGCCAGCAGCTTATCGGGGGGACAAGCTAACTATGGCTACACCTTC. The encoded protein is CASSLSGGQANYGYTF. The chain couples TRBV7-2 to TRBJ1-2; tentatively, D is TRBD1 (6 bases). This CDR3 contains 16 residues. In germline, CDR1 is SGHTA, CDR2 FQGNSA. V was pared by 2 bases and J by 0 bases, with 13 bases between. Based on the CDR3 plus reference TRBV7-2 and TRBJ1-2, the full variable domain is GAGVSQSPSNKVTEKGKDVELRCDPISGHTALYWYRQSLGQGLEFLIYFQGNSAPDKSGLPSDRFSAERTGGSVSTLTIQRTQQEDSAVYLCASSLSGGQANYGYTFGSGTRLTVV.

The chain carries TRBV28 and TRBJ2-3; 10 positions match TRBD2. With 3 bases clipped from V and 0 bases from J, the junction kept 15 bases outside the gene matches. CDR1 MDHEN and CDR2 SYDVKM come from the germline V gene. The CDR3 is made up of 20 amino acids. The CDR3 DNA follows: TGTGCCAGCAGTTTGGTCCCTAGCGGGGGAACTAGATCTAGCACAGATACGCAGTATTTT. Translating it yields CASSLVPSGGTRSSTDTQYF.

The chain recombines TRBV11-2 with TRBJ1-1; 9 bases are a match to TRBD1. With 5 bases clipped from V and 4 bases from J, the junction kept 11 bases outside the gene matches. The CDR3 sequence is 16 residues long. Germline CDR1 and CDR2: SGHAT and FQNNGV. CDR3 region: CASSPLYRGQFTEAFF. CDR3 in DNA: TGTGCCAGCAGCCCCCTCTACAGGGGGCAATTCACTGAAGCTTTCTTT.

This clone was detected a few times. The rearrangement joins TRBV7-9 to TRBJ1-1; 7 positions agree with TRBD1. Germline V lookup: CDR1 SEHNR, CDR2 FQNEAQ (reference sequence). The trim removed 4 bases at V and 1 base at J, leaving 9 bases unmatched. The CDR3 runs to 16 residues. CDR3 region: CASSSNRGWGNTEAFF. DNA for the CDR3: TGTGCCAGCAGCTCCAACAGGGGATGGGGGAACACTGAAGCTTTCTTT.

V is TRBV7-6 and J is TRBJ2-2; D possibly corresponds to TRBD2 (5 bases). Trimming removed 2 bases from V and 6 bases from J, with 19 bases in between. Germline assignment: CDR1 SGHVS and CDR2 FNYEAQ. The CDR3 is 17 amino acids. The CDR3 DNA reads TGTGCCAGCAGCTTATTCCCCGTCGAAGGGCGGGCCGGGGAGCTGTTTTTT. It yields the protein CASSLFPVEGRAGELFF.

This clone was seen once. The chain recombines TRBV9 with TRBJ2-3; 7 positions agree with TRBD2. The germline CDR1 and CDR2 sequences are SGDLS and YYNGEE. The V and J ends lost 2 bases and 4 bases, in that order; junction bases with no gene match: 13. There are 17 residues in the CDR3. CDR3: CASSVLSGGPRADTQYF. The CDR3, as DNA: TGTGCCAGCAGCGTCTTATCGGGGGGTCCAAGAGCAGATACGCAGTATTTT.

The V call is TRBV29-1, the J call TRBJ1-2; D may be TRBD1 (6 bases). CDR3 length equals 14 residues. CDR1 is SQVTM, CDR2 ANQGSEA, per germline. The CDR3 is CSVRRGAGGYGYTF. CDR3 nucleotides: TGCAGTGTCCGTCGGGGGGCTGGAGGCTATGGCTACACCTTC.

The chain carries TRBV6-5 and TRBJ1-5, with D possibly matching TRBD1 (5 bases). The CDR3 is 14 residues long. Per germline, CDR1 MNHEY and CDR2 SVGAGI. V lost 6 bases to trimming and J lost 1 base, with 10 bases between them. As DNA, the CDR3 is TGTGCCAGCAGCCAAAGACAGAGCAATCAGCCCCAGCATTTT. It is translated as CASSQRQSNQPQHF.

The V gene is TRBV11-2, the J gene TRBJ2-4; D unclear. In germline, CDR1 is SGHAT, CDR2 FQNNGV. The germline V and J ends were trimmed by 4 bases and 13 bases, with 17 bases remaining between them. The CDR3 sequence is 13 residues long. CDR3 DNA: TGTGCCAGCAGCTCCGTTGCCGAGGCCAACCAGTACTTC. Its translation is CASSSVAEANQYF.

DNA for the CDR3: TGTGCCAGCAGCTCCTCAACGGTGAACACTGAAGCTTTCTTT. Protein sequence: CASSSSTVNTEAFF. The chain recombines TRBV11-2 with TRBJ1-1; D is uncertain. The V end was cut by 4 bases, the J end by 0 bases, with 9 bases between. Looked up from germline, CDR1 is SGHAT and CDR2 is FQNNGV. The CDR3 sequence is 14 residues long.

J is TRBJ2-2 and V is TRBV11-3; 7 positions match TRBD1. With V trimmed by 1 base and J by 4 bases, 6 bases remained unmatched. Per the germline V gene, CDR1 is SGHNT and CDR2 is YENEEA. The CDR3 has 16 residues. This CDR3 is CASSLVRQGGTGELFF. As DNA, the CDR3 is TGTGCCAGCAGCTTAGTAAGACAGGGTGGCACCGGGGAGCTGTTTTTT.

The V gene is TRBV2, the J gene TRBJ1-2, with a weak D call TRBD1 (6 bases). CDR1 is SNHLY, CDR2 FYNNEI, per germline. This CDR3 has 14 residues. V shed 6 bases and J shed 6 bases, with 17 bases lying between them. In DNA, the CDR3 is TGTGCCAGCAGGGAGACAGGCCTTAATCATGGCTACACCTTC. As protein: CASRETGLNHGYTF.

The CDR3 sequence is CSVQGAYGAFF. The DNA for the CDR3 is TGCAGCGTGCAAGGGGCGTACGGAGCTTTCTTT. The chain couples TRBV29-1 to TRBJ1-1; TRBD1 is a possible D gene (5 bases). Germline assignment: CDR1 SQVTM and CDR2 ANQGSEA. Deletions cut 6 bases from V and 10 bases from J, with 15 bases between. The CDR3 is 11 residues long. Full variable domain (outside the CDR3, taken from reference TRBV29-1 and TRBJ1-1): SAVISQKPSRDICQRGTSLTIQCQVDSQVTMMFWYRQQPGQSLTLIATANQGSEATYESGFVIDKFPISRPNLTFSTLTVSNMSPEDSSIYLCSVQGAYGAFFGQGTRLTVV.

This clone was seen only a few times. This chain uses TRBV6-5 with TRBJ1-6, with 12 bases matching TRBD1. Germline CDR1 reads MNHEY; CDR2 reads SVGAGI. The CDR3 extends over 14 amino acids. V lost 9 bases to trimming and J lost 13 bases; unmatched junction nucleotides: 10. The CDR3 reads CASKGQGASSPLHF. CDR3 sequence (DNA): TGTGCCAGTAAGGGACAGGGGGCCTCTAGCCCCCTCCACTTT.

This clone has only a few counts. V and J are TRBV6-6 and TRBJ1-1, with 7 bases aligning to TRBD1. With V trimmed by 7 bases and J by 13 bases, 18 bases remained unmatched. The CDR3 has 14 amino acids. CDR1 and CDR2 (germline): MNHNY, SVGAGI (reference sequence). CDR3 sequence: CASTGSVLGQLDFF. CDR3 nucleotide sequence: TGTGCCAGCACGGGGTCCGTTTTGGGACAGTTGGATTTCTTT.

This sequence joins TRBV7-6 and TRBJ2-7, with D perhaps TRBD2 (5 bases). The CDR3 is 14 amino acids. Trimming stripped 1 base from V and 3 bases from J, with 10 bases between. Germline V gives CDR1 SGHVS, CDR2 FNYEAQ. The CDR3: CASSLEVRDYEQYF. The CDR3 DNA reads as TGTGCCAGCAGCTTAGAGGTTCGGGACTACGAGCAGTACTTC.

The chain joins TRBV6-4 to TRBJ2-1, with 8 bases aligning to TRBD2. V shed 2 bases and J 9 bases; nucleotides not matched to a gene: 12. CDR3 length equals 16 residues. CDR1 is MRHNA, CDR2 SNTAGT, per germline. The CDR3: CASSDGDIGTSAEQFF. The DNA for the CDR3 is TGTGCCAGCAGTGACGGGGATATCGGGACTAGTGCTGAGCAGTTCTTC.

The chain uses TRBV13 and TRBJ1-1, with a weak D call TRBD1 (5 bases). In germline, CDR1 is PRHDT, CDR2 FYEKMQ (reference sequence). The CDR3 is 13 residues long. V dropped 0 bases and J dropped 8 bases, with 10 bases sitting between them. This CDR3 reads CASSLGAGLEAFF. CDR3 nucleotide sequence: TGTGCCAGCAGCTTAGGGGCGGGACTCGAAGCTTTCTTT. Combining the CDR3 with reference TRBV13 and TRBJ1-1 gives the whole variable domain AAGVIQSPRHLIKEKRETATLKCYPIPRHDTVYWYQQGPGQDPQFLISFYEKMQSDKGSIPDRFSAQQFSDYHSELNMSSLELGDSALYFCASSLGAGLEAFFGQGTRLTVV.